The clone carrying this TCR beta chain showed up many times. What it binds is not known. This specimen comes from a study of T-cell reconstitution after alpha-beta-depleted transplantation in children. Study-level points and caveats: At the one-year point after transplant, T-cell counts and TCRbeta diversity were found to come mostly from T cells that had been newly produced. Reportedly, only several hundred clones from non-depleted graft cells drove alpha-beta T-cell counts at about two months.

Preparation of the TCRbeta library was carried out with unique molecular identifiers. MiXCR was run by TCRdb on the PCR reads, yielding one entry per CDR3 protein. The data show about 240,000 distinct CDR3 sequences, 25% seen once. Germline V gives CDR1 SEHNR, CDR2 FQNEAQ (reference sequence). V dropped 1 base and J dropped 0 bases, with 3 bases sitting between them. The CDR3 covers 13 residues. The chain joins TRBV7-9 to TRBJ1-2, with D hard to call. This clonotype originated in a girl aged 2-10 years with Fanconi anemia, due to receive a stem cell transplant. Sequencing used PBMCs, obtained before TCRalphabeta/CD19-depleted stem cell transplant. The CDR3 sequence is CASSLGTNYGYTF. The CDR3 DNA follows: TGTGCCAGCAGCTTAGGTACTAACTATGGCTACACCTTC. Filled out from reference TRBV7-9 and TRBJ1-2, the complete variable domain reads DTGVSQNPRHKITKRGQNVTFRCDPISEHNRLYWYRQTLGQGPEFLTYFQNEAQLEKSRLLSDRFSAERPKGSFSTLEIQRTEQGDSAMYLCASSLGTNYGYTFGSGTRLTVV.